This T cell receptor (beta chain) was identified during a study of shared clonotypes between healthy human individuals. General study results and limits: Represented genetic and exposure-history diversity was restricted by having few donors. In contrast to clonotypes shared by all four donors, non-shared clonotypes had lower generation probabilities.

On this clone itself: The antigen is undetermined.

Some clones are missing from TCRdb's copy, which holds only in-frame ones; the method was immunoSEQ multiplex PCR. The sample includes 2 million to 2.5 million clones, roughly 90% seen only once; the top ten take 0.37%. CD4+ cell separation produced CD45RA+ naive and CD45RA-negative memory subsets. Sequencing input: naive CD4+ T cells from PBMCs. The subset was: CD45RA+ positively selected. This receptor was taken from a man between 18 and 35 years old in good health. Some clones in this sample may be carry-over from other donors' samples.

CDR3 sequence: CASSEVRTGGKKLFF. The DNA of the CDR3 is TGTGCCAGCAGTGAAGTTAGGACAGGGGGGAAAAAACTGTTTTTT. This chain joins TRBV6-1 and TRBJ1-4, with 10 bases matching TRBD1. V shed 1 base and J 9 bases; nucleotides not matched to a gene: 5. The germline V gene encodes CDR1 MNHNS and CDR2 SASEGT. This CDR3 is 15 amino acids long.